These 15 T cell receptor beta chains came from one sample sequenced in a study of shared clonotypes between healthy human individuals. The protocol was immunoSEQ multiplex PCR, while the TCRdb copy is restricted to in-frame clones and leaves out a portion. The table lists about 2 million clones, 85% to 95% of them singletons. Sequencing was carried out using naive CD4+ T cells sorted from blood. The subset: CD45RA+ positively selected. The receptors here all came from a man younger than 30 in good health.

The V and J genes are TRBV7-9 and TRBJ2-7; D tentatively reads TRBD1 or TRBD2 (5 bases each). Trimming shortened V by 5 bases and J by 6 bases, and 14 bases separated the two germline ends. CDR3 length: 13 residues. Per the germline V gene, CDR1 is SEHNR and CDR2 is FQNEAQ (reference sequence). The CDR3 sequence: CASSPGPGAEQYF. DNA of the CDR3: TGTGCCAGCAGCCCCGGTCCCGGGGCCGAGCAGTACTTC. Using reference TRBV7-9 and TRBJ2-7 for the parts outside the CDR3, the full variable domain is DTGVSQNPRHKITKRGQNVTFRCDPISEHNRLYWYRQTLGQGPEFLTYFQNEAQLEKSRLLSDRFSAERPKGSFSTLEIQRTEQGDSAMYLCASSPGPGAEQYFGPGTRLTVT.

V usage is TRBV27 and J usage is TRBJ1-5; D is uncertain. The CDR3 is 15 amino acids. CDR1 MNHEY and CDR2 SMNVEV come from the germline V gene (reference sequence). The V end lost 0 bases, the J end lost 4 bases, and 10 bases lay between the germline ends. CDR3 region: CASSLSRAPNQPQHF. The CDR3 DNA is TGTGCCAGCAGTTTATCGCGGGCCCCGAATCAGCCCCAGCATTTT.

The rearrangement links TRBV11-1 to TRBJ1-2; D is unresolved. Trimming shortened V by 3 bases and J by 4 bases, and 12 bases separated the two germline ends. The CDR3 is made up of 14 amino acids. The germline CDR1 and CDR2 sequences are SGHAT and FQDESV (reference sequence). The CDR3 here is CASSLDQVGYGYTF. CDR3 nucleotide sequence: TGTGCCAGCAGCTTGGACCAGGTCGGCTATGGCTACACCTTC.

The CDR3: CAISGTQGAGYNEQFF. The CDR3 bases are TGTGCCATCAGTGGCACCCAGGGGGCGGGATACAATGAGCAGTTCTTC. The chain uses TRBV10-3 and TRBJ2-1; 8 nucleotides line up with TRBD1. Germline CDR1 reads ENHRY; CDR2 reads SYGVKD. There are 16 residues in the CDR3. V lost 4 bases to trimming and J lost 4 bases; unmatched junction nucleotides: 9.

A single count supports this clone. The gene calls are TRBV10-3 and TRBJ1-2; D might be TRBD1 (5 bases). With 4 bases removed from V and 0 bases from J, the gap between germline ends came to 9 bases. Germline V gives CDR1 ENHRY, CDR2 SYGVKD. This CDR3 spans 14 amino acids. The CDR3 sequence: CAISVGETNYGYTF. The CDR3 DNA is TGTGCCATCAGTGTAGGGGAGACTAACTATGGCTACACCTTC.

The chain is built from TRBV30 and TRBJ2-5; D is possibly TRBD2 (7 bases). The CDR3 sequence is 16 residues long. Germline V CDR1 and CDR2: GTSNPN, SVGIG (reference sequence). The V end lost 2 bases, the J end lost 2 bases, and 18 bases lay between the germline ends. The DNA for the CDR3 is TGTGCCTGGAGTCCCTCGTACGGGGGGCCACAAGAGACCCAGTACTTC. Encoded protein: CAWSPSYGGPQETQYF.

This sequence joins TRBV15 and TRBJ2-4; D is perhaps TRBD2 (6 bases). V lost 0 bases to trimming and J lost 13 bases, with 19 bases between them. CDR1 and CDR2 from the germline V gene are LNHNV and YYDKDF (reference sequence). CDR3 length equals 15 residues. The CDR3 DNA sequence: TGTGCCACCAGCAGAGAGAGTACCCGTGGGGGGAGGCAGTACTTC. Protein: CATSRESTRGGRQYF. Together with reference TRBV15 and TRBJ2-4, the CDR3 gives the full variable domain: DAMVIQNPRYQVTQFGKPVTLSCSQTLNHNVMYWYQQKSSQAPKLLFHYYDKDFNNEADTPDNFQSRRPNTSFCFLDIRSPGLGDTAMYLCATSRESTRGGRQYFGAGTRLSVL.

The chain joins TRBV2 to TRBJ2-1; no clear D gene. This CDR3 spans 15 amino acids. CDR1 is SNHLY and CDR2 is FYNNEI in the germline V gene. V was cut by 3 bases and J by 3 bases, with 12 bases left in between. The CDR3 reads CASSELRTDYNEQFF. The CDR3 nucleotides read TGTGCCAGCAGTGAGCTAAGGACGGACTACAATGAGCAGTTCTTC. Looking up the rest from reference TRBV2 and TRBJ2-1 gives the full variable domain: EPEVTQTPSHQVTQMGQEVILRCVPISNHLYFYWYRQILGQKVEFLVSFYNNEISEKSEIFDDQFSVERPDGSNFTLKIRSTKLEDSAMYFCASSELRTDYNEQFFGPGTRLTVL.

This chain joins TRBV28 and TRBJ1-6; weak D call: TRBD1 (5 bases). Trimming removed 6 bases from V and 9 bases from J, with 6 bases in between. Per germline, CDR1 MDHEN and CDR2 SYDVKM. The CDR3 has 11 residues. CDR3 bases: TGTGCCAGCAGAGGGGTTTCACCCCTCCACTTT. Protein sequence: CASRGVSPLHF.

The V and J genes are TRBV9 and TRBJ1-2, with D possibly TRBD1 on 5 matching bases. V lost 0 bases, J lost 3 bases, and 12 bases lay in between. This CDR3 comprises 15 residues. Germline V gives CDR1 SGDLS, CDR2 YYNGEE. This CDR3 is CASSVAAGNDYGYTF. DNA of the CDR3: TGTGCCAGCAGCGTAGCGGCAGGGAACGACTATGGCTACACCTTC.

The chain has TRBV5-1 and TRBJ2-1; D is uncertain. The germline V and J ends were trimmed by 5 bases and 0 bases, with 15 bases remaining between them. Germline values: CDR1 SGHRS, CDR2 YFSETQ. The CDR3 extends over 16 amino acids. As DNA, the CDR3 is TGCGCCAGCAGGCTAGACACACCGAGCTCCTACAATGAGCAGTTCTTC. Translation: CASRLDTPSSYNEQFF.

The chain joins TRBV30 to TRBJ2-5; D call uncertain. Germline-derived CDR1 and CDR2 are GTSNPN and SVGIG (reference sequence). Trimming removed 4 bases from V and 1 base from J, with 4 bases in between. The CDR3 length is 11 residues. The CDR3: CAWKTQETQYF. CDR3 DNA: TGTGCCTGGAAGACCCAAGAGACCCAGTACTTC.

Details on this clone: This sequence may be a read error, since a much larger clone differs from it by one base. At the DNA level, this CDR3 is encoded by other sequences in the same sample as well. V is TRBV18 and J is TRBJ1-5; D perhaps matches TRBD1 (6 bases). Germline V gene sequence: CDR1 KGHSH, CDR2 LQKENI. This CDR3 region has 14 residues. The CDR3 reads CASSDRDTMLPQHF. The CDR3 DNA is TGTGCCAGCTCAGACCGGGACACCATGTTACCCCAGCACTTT.

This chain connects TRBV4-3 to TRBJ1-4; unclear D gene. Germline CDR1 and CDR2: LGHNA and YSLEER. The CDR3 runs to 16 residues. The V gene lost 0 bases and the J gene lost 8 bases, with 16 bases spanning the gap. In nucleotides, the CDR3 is TGCGCCAGCAGCCAAGATTTAGCCGGTGTCAACGAAAAACTGTTTTTT. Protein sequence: CASSQDLAGVNEKLFF.

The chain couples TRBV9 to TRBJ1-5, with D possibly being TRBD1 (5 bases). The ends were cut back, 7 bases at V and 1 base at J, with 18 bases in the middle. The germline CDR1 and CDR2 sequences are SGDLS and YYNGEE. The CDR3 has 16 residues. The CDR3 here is CASARIQVESNQPQHF. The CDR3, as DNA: TGTGCCAGCGCGCGAATACAGGTCGAAAGCAATCAGCCCCAGCATTTT.